Sequencing of this TCR beta chain was carried out in a study of blood T cell repertoires in COVID-19. The method was immunoSEQ multiplex PCR; TCRdb's version includes in-frame clones alone and lacks a portion of them. Of 250,000 to 300,000 clones listed, approximately 86% are singletons. The germline V gene has CDR1 SGDLS and CDR2 YYNGEE. The CDR3 has 15 amino acids. J was trimmed by 2 bases and V by 2 bases; bases with no gene match: 4. V gene TRBV9 combines with J gene TRBJ2-7; 10 bases map to TRBD1. Material for sequencing was peripheral blood. This clonotype originated in a man aged 30 to 39 with active or convalescent COVID-19. The CDR3 DNA reads TGTGCCAGCAGCGTGGGGGGACAGGGGACCTACGAGCAGTACTTC. This codes for CASSVGGQGTYEQYF.